This T cell receptor beta chain was retrieved from a study of OX40 agonist ivuxolimab in advanced cancers. Germline CDR1 reads SGHDT; CDR2 reads YYEEEE. CDR3 length equals 14 residues. Trimming left V 4 bases short and J 7 bases short, with 17 bases between. Profiled with immunoSEQ multiplex PCR; TCRdb holds only in-frame clones, not every one. The sample comprises some 70,000 clones, more than 75% of which are singletons, and about 0.61% rests with the top ten. The chain links TRBV5-6 to TRBJ1-2; D is uncertain. Sequenced material: CD4+ or CD8+ T cells sorted from blood, taken in a trial of the OX40 agonist ivuxolimab. The sequence derives from an adult with an advanced solid tumor such as melanoma, head and neck, liver or kidney cancer. CDR3 in amino acids: CASSRLLAKGGYTF. The CDR3 DNA sequence: TGTGCCAGCAGCCGACTCCTAGCTAAGGGTGGCTACACCTTC. The full variable domain, with the rest looked up from reference TRBV5-6 and TRBJ1-2, is DAGVTQSPTHLIKTRGQQVTLRCSPKSGHDTVSWYQQALGQGPQFIFQYYEEEERQRGNFPDRFSGHQFPNYSSELNVNALLLGDSALYLCASSRLLAKGGYTFGSGTRLTVV.